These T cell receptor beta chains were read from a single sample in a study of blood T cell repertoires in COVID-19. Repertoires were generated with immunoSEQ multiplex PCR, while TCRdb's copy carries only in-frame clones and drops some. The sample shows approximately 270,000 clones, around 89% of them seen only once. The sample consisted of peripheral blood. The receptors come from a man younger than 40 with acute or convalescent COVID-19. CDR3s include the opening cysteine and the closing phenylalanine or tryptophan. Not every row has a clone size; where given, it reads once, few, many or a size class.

CDR3aa: CASSYSRTGIYEQYF
j_gene: TRBJ2-7
abundance: .
v_gene: TRBV6-5
len: 15

CDR3aa: CASSLDRGRAVGYTF
j_gene: TRBJ1-2
abundance: .
v_gene: TRBV4-1
len: 15

CDR3aa: CASRGSIEAFF
j_gene: TRBJ1-1
abundance: .
v_gene: TRBV6-5
len: 11

CDR3aa: CASSSPSGGRWLNSPLHF
j_gene: TRBJ1-6
abundance: once
v_gene: TRBV11-2
len: 18

CDR3aa: CASIPGQHNQPQHF
j_gene: TRBJ1-5
abundance: .
v_gene: TRBV28
len: 14

CDR3aa: CASSAGTSGGQETQYF
j_gene: TRBJ2-5
abundance: .
v_gene: TRBV10-1
len: 16

CDR3aa: CASSIQGAHNEQFF
j_gene: TRBJ2-1
abundance: .
v_gene: TRBV19
len: 14

CDR3aa: CASRVDTSNTEAFF
j_gene: TRBJ1-1
abundance: .
v_gene: TRBV5-1
len: 14

CDR3aa: CASSLAATGLAGPPEQFF
j_gene: TRBJ2-1
abundance: few
v_gene: TRBV7-9
len: 18

CDR3aa: CASSFPIPPGQNTEAFF
j_gene: TRBJ1-1
abundance: .
v_gene: TRBV28
len: 17

CDR3aa: CASSLQGGNQPQHF
j_gene: TRBJ1-5
abundance: .
v_gene: TRBV5-1
len: 14

CDR3aa: CASSKTGKKTEAFF
j_gene: TRBJ1-1
abundance: .
v_gene: TRBV6-2/TRBV6-3
len: 14

CDR3aa: CASSAASGPIYNEQFF
j_gene: TRBJ2-1
abundance: .
v_gene: TRBV5-1
len: 16

CDR3aa: CASSLRDSTLRDTEAFF
j_gene: TRBJ1-1
abundance: .
v_gene: TRBV5-1
len: 17

CDR3aa: CASSPQGGGAGTEAFF
j_gene: TRBJ1-1
abundance: .
v_gene: TRBV5-1
len: 16

CDR3aa: CASTSGGARAPYEQYF
j_gene: TRBJ2-7
abundance: once
v_gene: TRBV19
len: 16

CDR3aa: CASSRGQGANEKLFF
j_gene: TRBJ1-4
abundance: .
v_gene: TRBV3-1/TRBV3-2
len: 15

CDR3aa: CASSQAGFTGLSSF
j_gene: TRBJ2-7
abundance: .
v_gene: TRBV3-1/TRBV3-2
len: 14

CDR3aa: CASSYTPQGSTNEQFF
j_gene: TRBJ2-1
abundance: .
v_gene: TRBV6-6
len: 16

CDR3aa: CASSPLEGAGPTSYNEQFF
j_gene: TRBJ2-1
abundance: .
v_gene: TRBV3-1/TRBV3-2
len: 19

CDR3aa: CASSISGTVYNEQFF
j_gene: TRBJ2-1
abundance: .
v_gene: TRBV9
len: 15

CDR3aa: CASKGLSGAYQETQYF
j_gene: TRBJ2-5
abundance: .
v_gene: TRBV6-6
len: 16

CDR3aa: CSASDAGGNTEAFF
j_gene: TRBJ1-1
abundance: .
v_gene: TRBV20-1
len: 14

CDR3aa: CASSQELDNQPQHF
j_gene: TRBJ1-5
abundance: .
v_gene: TRBV4-1
len: 14

CDR3aa: CASSLARGRLGGYTF
j_gene: TRBJ1-2
abundance: .
v_gene: TRBV7-2
len: 15

CDR3aa: CASSLQQGYEQFF
j_gene: TRBJ2-1
abundance: .
v_gene: TRBV7-3
len: 13

CDR3aa: CASSPSTGPNQPQHF
j_gene: TRBJ1-5
abundance: .
v_gene: TRBV18
len: 15

CDR3aa: CASSFQPGNQPQHF
j_gene: TRBJ1-5
abundance: .
v_gene: TRBV11-2
len: 14

CDR3aa: CATSRRGFDNQPQHF
j_gene: TRBJ1-5
abundance: .
v_gene: TRBV15
len: 15

CDR3aa: CASRDRDGSDTQYF
j_gene: TRBJ2-3
abundance: .
v_gene: TRBV6-6
len: 14